This TCR beta chain was observed in a study of metastatic and nonmetastatic thyroid tumors. Across the study: The study looked at repertoires side by side in blood and in tumor or nodule tissue from malignant and benign thyroid patients.

Findings of the study overall: A significant increase in TCR beta diversity was reportedly seen in malignant thyroid tumors relative to benign nodules, in blood and tumor.

Original analysis: The study built a papillary thyroid cancer distant-metastasis classifier from CDR3 differences across clinicopathological groups. TCRdb re-called the PCR reads via MiXCR. The authors' filters were not applied to this entry. The sample has around 89,000 clones, 14% to 15% seen once; the top ten hold roughly 3.6%. Germline CDR1 SEHNR, CDR2 FQNEAQ (reference sequence). V was shortened by 1 base and J by 11 bases, with 11 bases between the two germline ends. This CDR3 has 12 residues. All patients were treatment-naive before thyroid surgery. This clone showed up many times. Its specificity is unknown.

The chain combines TRBV7-9 with TRBJ1-1, with D perhaps TRBD1 (5 bases). This receptor was obtained from a female donor with papillary thyroid cancer or a benign thyroid nodule (not recorded which). Some clones in this sample may be carry-over from other donors' samples. Material: blood. CDR3 in amino acids: CASSLVQGGAFF. The CDR3, as DNA: TGTGCCAGCAGCTTAGTCCAGGGTGGGGCTTTCTTT.